This T cell receptor (beta chain) was recovered during a study of T cell responses to AZD1222 COVID-19 vaccine. The data were produced by immunoSEQ multiplex PCR, yet TCRdb's version contains in-frame clones alone and is incomplete. Of 100,000 to 150,000 clones listed, around 90% were seen once; the top ten hold 4.5% to 6%. Findings of the study overall: Spike-wide vaccine-associated CD4 TCRs dominated at 160-218 and 743-854. Only six or seven AZD1222 recipients tested seropositive at baseline. Donors, mostly white British, included more females; clonal diversity was possibly underestimated.

Turning to this clone: What it binds is not known.

The V gene end was trimmed by 4 bases and the J gene end by 6 bases; junction bases not matched to a gene: 2. Germline assignment: CDR1 SGHRS and CDR2 YFSETQ. The CDR3 has 12 residues. This sequence joins TRBV5-1 and TRBJ1-1; 8 nucleotides agree with TRBD1. The TCR originated in an adult in good health. This specimen consisted of peripheral blood, obtained on day 0 of AZD1222 vaccination. The CDR3: CASSLQGAEAFF. The CDR3 DNA reads TGCGCCAGCAGCCTACAGGGGGCTGAAGCTTTCTTT.